This record concerns one T cell receptor (beta chain) sequence. Its antigen is not identified. Original processing notes: Because ImmunoSEQ provided only junction sequences with no quality scores, the filtering differed. Sequencing used immunoSEQ multiplex PCR; TCRdb keeps in-frame clones, though not all of them. That table furnishes V, J and clone size, whereas the DNA furnished D and trimming. Of 530,000 or so clones in the sample, 60% to 80% were seen once. These data are taken from a study of shared clonotypes between healthy human individuals. Study results and limitations: With few donors, the genetic and exposure-history diversity represented was limited.

V was trimmed by 0 bases and J by 2 bases, leaving 5 bases between them. Germline V gene lookup returns CDR1 SGHKS and CDR2 YYEKEE (reference sequence). CDR3 length: 13 residues. Every donor, a Caucasian adult, lived in Nashville, Tennessee. The source material was PBMCs. The sequence was collected from a woman aged 40 to 50 in good health. Some clones in this sample may be carry-over from other donors' samples. The chain links TRBV5-5 to TRBJ1-1; no firm D call. The CDR3 is CASSLGVNTEAFF. CDR3 coding DNA: TGTGCCAGCAGCTTGGGTGTTAACACTGAAGCTTTCTTT. Looking up the rest from reference TRBV5-5 and TRBJ1-1 gives the full variable domain: DAGVTQSPTHLIKTRGQQVTLRCSPISGHKSVSWYQQVLGQGPQFIFQYYEKEERGRGNFPDRFSARQFPNYSSELNVNALLLGDSALYLCASSLGVNTEAFFGQGTRLTVV.